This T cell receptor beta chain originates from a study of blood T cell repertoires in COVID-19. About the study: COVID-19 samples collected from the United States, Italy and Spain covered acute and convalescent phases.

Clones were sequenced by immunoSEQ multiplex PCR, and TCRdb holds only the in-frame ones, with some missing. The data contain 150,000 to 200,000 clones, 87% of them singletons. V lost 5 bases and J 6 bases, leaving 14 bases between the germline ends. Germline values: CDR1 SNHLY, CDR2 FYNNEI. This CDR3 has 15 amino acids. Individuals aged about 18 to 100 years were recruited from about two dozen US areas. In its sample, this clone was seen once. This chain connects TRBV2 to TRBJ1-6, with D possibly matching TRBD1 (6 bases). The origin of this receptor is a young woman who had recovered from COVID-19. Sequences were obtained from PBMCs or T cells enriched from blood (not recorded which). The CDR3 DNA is TGTGCCAGCAGTACGTTCGGGACAAGTAATTCACCCCTCCACTTT. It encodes CASSTFGTSNSPLHF.